This T cell receptor beta chain was captured by sequencing in a study of radiation and T cells in renal cell carcinoma. The CDR3 runs to 13 residues. From germline, CDR1 is MGHRA and CDR2 YSYEKL. The V and J ends lost 4 bases and 4 bases, in that order; junction bases with no gene match: 2. Profiled with immunoSEQ multiplex PCR; TCRdb holds only in-frame clones, not every one. The data show some 72,000 clones, with 82% seen just once and 5.8% held by the top ten. Time point: blood 2 weeks post-SBRT. Treatment reported: 15 Gy SBRT to primary tumor, nephrectomy 4 weeks later. V gene TRBV4-1 combines with J gene TRBJ1-2; 8 nucleotides match TRBD1. This clonotype was obtained from a man between 60 and 70 years old with renal cell carcinoma. Here the sequenced sample was blood, taken from a patient whose treatment included radiotherapy and nephrectomy. The CDR3 loop reads CASSPGGTYGYTF. The CDR3 DNA reads TGCGCCAGCAGCCCAGGGGGCACCTATGGCTACACCTTC.